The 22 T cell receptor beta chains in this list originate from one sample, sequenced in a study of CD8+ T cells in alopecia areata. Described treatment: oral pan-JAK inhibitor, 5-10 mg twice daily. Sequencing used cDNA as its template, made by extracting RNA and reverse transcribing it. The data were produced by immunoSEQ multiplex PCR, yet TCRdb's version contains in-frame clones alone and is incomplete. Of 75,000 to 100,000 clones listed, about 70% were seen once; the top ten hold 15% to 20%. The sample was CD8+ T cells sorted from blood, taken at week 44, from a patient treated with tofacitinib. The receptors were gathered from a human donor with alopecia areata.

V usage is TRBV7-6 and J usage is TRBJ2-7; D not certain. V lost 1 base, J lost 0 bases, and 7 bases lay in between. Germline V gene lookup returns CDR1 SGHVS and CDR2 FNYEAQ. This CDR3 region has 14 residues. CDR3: CASSLGTDSYEQYF. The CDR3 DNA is TGTGCCAGCAGCTTAGGTACAGACTCCTACGAGCAGTACTTC. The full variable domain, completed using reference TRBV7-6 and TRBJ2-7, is GAGVSQSPRYKVTKRGQDVALRCDPISGHVSLYWYRQALGQGPEFLTYFNYEAQQDKSGLPNDRFSAERPEGSISTLTIQRTEQRDSAMYRCASSLGTDSYEQYFGPGTRLTVT.

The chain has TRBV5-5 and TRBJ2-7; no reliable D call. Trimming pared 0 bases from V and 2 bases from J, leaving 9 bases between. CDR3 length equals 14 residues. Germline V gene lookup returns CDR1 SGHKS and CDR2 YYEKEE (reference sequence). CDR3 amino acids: CASSLDRSTYEQYF. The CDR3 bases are TGTGCCAGCAGCTTGGATCGATCCACCTACGAGCAGTACTTC.

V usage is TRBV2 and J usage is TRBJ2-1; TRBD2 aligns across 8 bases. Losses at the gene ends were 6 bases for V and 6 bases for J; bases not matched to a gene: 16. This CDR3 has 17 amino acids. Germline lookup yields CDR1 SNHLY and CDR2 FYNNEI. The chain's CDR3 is CASSDPGEGLGPNEQFF. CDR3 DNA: TGTGCCAGCAGCGACCCGGGGGAGGGACTAGGACCCAATGAGCAGTTCTTC. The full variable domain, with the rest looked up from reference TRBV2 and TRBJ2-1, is EPEVTQTPSHQVTQMGQEVILRCVPISNHLYFYWYRQILGQKVEFLVSFYNNEISEKSEIFDDQFSVERPDGSNFTLKIRSTKLEDSAMYFCASSDPGEGLGPNEQFFGPGTRLTVL.

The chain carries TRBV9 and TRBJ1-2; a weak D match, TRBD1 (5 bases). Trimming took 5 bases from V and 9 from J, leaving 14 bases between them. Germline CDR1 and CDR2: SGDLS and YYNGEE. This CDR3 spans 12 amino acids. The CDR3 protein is CASSTGGGSYTF. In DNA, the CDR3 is TGTGCCAGCAGTACAGGTGGGGGAAGCTACACCTTC. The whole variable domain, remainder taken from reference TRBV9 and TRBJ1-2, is DSGVTQTPKHLITATGQRVTLRCSPRSGDLSVYWYQQSLDQGLQFLIQYYNGEERAKGNILERFSAQQFPDLHSELNLSSLELGDSALYFCASSTGGGSYTFGSGTRLTVV.

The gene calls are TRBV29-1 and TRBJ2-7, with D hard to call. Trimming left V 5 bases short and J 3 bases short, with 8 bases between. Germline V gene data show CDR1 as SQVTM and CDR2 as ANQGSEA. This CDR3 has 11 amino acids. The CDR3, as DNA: TGCAGCGTTCGCCAGGACTACGAGCAGTACTTC. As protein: CSVRQDYEQYF.

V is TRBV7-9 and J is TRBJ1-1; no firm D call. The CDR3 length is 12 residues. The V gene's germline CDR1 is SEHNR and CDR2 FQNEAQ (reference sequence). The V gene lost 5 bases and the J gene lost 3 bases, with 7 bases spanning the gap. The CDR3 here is CASSLSYTEAFF. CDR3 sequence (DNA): TGTGCCAGCAGCCTCAGCTACACTGAAGCTTTCTTT.

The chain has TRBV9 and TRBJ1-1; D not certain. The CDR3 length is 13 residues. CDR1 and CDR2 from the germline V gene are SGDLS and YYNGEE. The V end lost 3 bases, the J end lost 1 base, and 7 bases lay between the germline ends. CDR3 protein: CASSGQANTEAFF. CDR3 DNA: TGTGCCAGCAGCGGTCAGGCGAACACTGAAGCTTTCTTT.

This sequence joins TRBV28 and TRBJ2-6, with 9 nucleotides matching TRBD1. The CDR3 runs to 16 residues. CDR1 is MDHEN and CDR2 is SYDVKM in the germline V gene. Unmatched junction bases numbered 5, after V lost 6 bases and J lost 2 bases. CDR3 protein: CASSRDREPGANVLTF. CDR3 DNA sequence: TGTGCCAGCAGCCGGGACAGGGAACCTGGGGCCAACGTCCTGACTTTC.

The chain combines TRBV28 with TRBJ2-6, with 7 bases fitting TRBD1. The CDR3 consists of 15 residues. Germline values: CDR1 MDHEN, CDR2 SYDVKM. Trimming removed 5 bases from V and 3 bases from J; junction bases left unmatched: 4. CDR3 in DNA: TGTGCCAGCAGTCCGACAGGGAGTGGGGCCAACGTCCTGACTTTC. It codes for CASSPTGSGANVLTF.

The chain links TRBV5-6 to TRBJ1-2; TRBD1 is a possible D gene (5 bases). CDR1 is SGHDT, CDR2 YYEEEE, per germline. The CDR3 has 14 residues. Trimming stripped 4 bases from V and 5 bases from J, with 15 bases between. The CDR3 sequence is CASSIGRDRYGYTF. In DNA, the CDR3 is TGTGCCAGCAGCATCGGCAGGGATCGGTATGGCTACACCTTC.

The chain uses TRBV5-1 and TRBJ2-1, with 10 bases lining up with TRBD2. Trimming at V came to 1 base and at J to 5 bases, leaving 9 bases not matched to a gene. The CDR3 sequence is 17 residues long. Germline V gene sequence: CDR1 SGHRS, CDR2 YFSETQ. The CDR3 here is CASSLSAGGLLNNEQFF. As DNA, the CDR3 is TGCGCCAGCAGCTTGTCAGCGGGGGGGCTGCTCAACAATGAGCAGTTCTTC. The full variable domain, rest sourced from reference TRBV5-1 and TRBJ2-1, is KAGVTQTPRYLIKTRGQQVTLSCSPISGHRSVSWYQQTPGQGLQFLFEYFSETQRNKGNFPGRFSGRQFSNSRSEMNVSTLELGDSALYLCASSLSAGGLLNNEQFFGPGTRLTVL.

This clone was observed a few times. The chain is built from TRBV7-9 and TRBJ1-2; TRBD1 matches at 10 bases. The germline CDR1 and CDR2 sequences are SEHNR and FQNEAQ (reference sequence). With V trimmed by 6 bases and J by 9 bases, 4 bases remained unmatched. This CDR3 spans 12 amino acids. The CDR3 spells CASRPGQGSYTF. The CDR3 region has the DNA TGTGCCAGCAGACCGGGACAGGGGAGCTACACCTTC.

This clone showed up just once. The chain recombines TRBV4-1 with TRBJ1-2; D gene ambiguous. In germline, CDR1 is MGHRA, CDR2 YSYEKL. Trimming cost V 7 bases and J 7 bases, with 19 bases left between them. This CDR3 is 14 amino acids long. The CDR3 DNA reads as TGCGCCAGCACCTCCCTTCCGGGGTTGGGTGGCTACACCTTC. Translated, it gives CASTSLPGLGGYTF.

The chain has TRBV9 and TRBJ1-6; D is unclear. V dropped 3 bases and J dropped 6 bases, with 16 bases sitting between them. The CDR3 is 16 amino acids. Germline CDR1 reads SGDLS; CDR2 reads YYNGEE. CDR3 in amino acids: CASSAGQQTPNSPLHF. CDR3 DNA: TGTGCCAGCAGCGCAGGTCAGCAAACCCCTAATTCACCCCTCCACTTT. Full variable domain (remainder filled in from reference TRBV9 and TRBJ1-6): DSGVTQTPKHLITATGQRVTLRCSPRSGDLSVYWYQQSLDQGLQFLIQYYNGEERAKGNILERFSAQQFPDLHSELNLSSLELGDSALYFCASSAGQQTPNSPLHFGNGTRLTVT.

The CDR3 DNA follows: TGTGCCAGCAGTTCCCGGGACAAACTAGAAGCTTTCTTT. Translation: CASSSRDKLEAFF. V gene TRBV6-5 combines with J gene TRBJ1-1, with a tentative D call TRBD1 (6 bases). V was clipped by 4 bases and J by 8 bases, with 14 bases between them. The CDR3 sequence is 13 residues long. Germline V gene data show CDR1 as MNHEY and CDR2 as SVGAGI.

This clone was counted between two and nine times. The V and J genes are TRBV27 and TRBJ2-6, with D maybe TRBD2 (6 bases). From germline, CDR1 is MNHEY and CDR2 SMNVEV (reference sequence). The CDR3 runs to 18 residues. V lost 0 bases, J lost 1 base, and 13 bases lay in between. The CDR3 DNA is TGTGCCAGCAGTTTATCTAGGGACGGGAGATCTGGGGCCAACGTCCTGACTTTC. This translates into CASSLSRDGRSGANVLTF.

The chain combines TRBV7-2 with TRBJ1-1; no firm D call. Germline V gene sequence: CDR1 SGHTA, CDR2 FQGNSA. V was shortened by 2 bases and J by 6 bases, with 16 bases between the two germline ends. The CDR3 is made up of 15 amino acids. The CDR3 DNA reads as TGTGCCAGCAGCTTAACATCAGCATTGAAATCTGAAGCTTTCTTT. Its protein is CASSLTSALKSEAFF. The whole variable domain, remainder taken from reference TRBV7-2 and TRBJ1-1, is GAGVSQSPSNKVTEKGKDVELRCDPISGHTALYWYRQSLGQGLEFLIYFQGNSAPDKSGLPSDRFSAERTGGSVSTLTIQRTQQEDSAVYLCASSLTSALKSEAFFGQGTRLTVV.

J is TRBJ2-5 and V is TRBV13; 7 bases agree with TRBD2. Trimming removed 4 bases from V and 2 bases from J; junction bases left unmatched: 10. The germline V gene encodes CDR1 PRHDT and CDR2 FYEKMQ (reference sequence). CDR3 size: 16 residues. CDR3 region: CASSSGGGGGQETQYF. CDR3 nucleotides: TGTGCCAGCAGCTCTGGCGGCGGGGGAGGACAAGAGACCCAGTACTTC.

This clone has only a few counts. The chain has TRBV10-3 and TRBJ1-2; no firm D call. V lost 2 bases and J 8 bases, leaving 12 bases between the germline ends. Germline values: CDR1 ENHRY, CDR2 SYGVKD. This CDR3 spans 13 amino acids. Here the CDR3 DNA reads TGTGCCATCAGTGAGAATGGTCAGGCCGGCTACACCTTC. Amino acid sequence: CAISENGQAGYTF.

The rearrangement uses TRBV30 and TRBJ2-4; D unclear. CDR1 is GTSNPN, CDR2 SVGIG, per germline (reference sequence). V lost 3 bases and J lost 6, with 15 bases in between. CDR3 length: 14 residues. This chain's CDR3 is CAWRAKEERNIQYF. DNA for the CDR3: TGTGCCTGGAGGGCCAAAGAAGAGCGAAACATTCAGTACTTC.

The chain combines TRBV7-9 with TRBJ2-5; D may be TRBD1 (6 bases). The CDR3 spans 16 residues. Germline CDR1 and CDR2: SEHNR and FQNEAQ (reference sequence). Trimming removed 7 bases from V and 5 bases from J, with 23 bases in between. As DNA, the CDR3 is TGTGCCAGCATCCAGTTCGTCGCAGGGGAAAGGGAGACCCAGTACTTC. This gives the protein CASIQFVAGERETQYF.

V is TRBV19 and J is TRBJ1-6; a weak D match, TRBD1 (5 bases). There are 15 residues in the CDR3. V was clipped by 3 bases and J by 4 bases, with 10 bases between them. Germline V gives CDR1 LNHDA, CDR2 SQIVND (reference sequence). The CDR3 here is CASSIGTGYNSPLHF. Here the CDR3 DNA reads TGTGCCAGTAGTATCGGGACCGGGTATAATTCACCCCTCCACTTT.